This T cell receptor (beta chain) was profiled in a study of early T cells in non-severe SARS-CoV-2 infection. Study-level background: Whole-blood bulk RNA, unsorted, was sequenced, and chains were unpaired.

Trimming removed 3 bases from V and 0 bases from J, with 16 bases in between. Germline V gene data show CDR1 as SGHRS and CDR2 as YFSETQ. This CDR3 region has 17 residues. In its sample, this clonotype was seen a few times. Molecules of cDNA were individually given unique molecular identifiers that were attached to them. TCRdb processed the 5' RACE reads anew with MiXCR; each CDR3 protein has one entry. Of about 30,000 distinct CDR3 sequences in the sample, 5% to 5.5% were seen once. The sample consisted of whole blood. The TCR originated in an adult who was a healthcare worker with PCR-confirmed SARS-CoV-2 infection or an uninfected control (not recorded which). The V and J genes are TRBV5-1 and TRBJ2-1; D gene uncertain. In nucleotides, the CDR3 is TGCGCCAGCAGCTCGATAGCAGGACGGAGCTCCTACAATGAGCAGTTCTTC. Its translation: CASSSIAGRSSYNEQFF.